Shown below are 3 T cell receptor beta chains from a single sample sequenced in a study of shared clonotypes between healthy human individuals. TCRdb keeps only in-frame clones here, not all; method: immunoSEQ multiplex PCR. The sample holds around 1.1 million clones; roughly 77% are singletons and the top ten take about 0.94%. Sequenced material: memory CD4+ T cells from PBMCs. The subset: CD45RA-negative fraction. The receptors originated from a man younger than 35 in good health. Some clones in this sample may be carry-over from other donors' samples.

CDR3 sequence: CASSPVAGALISSREQYF. DNA for the CDR3: TGCGCCAGCAGCCCCGTGGCGGGGGCTTTGATTTCGAGTAGGGAGCAGTACTTC. The V and J genes are TRBV4-1 and TRBJ2-7; perhaps TRBD2 as D (7 bases). V lost 4 bases, J lost 7 bases, and 29 bases lay in between. The V gene's germline CDR1 is MGHRA and CDR2 YSYEKL. The CDR3 contains 18 residues.

This sequence joins TRBV5-1 and TRBJ1-6, with 11 bases lining up with TRBD1. CDR3 length: 15 residues. Trimming cost V 4 bases and J 6 bases; bases outside gene matches: 3. Germline V gene lookup returns CDR1 SGHRS and CDR2 YFSETQ. In nucleotides, the CDR3 is TGCGCCAGCAGCCCGGGGACAGGGGGTAATTCACCCCTCCACTTT. Its protein is CASSPGTGGNSPLHF.

This chain links TRBV7-9 with TRBJ2-7, with a weak D call TRBD1 (6 bases). This CDR3 region has 14 residues. Germline V lookup: CDR1 SEHNR, CDR2 FQNEAQ (reference sequence). V lost 3 bases to trimming and J lost 3 bases, with 12 bases between them. The CDR3 reads CASSLTGLVYEQYF. The DNA for the CDR3 is TGTGCCAGCAGCTTGACAGGTTTAGTCTACGAGCAGTACTTC.